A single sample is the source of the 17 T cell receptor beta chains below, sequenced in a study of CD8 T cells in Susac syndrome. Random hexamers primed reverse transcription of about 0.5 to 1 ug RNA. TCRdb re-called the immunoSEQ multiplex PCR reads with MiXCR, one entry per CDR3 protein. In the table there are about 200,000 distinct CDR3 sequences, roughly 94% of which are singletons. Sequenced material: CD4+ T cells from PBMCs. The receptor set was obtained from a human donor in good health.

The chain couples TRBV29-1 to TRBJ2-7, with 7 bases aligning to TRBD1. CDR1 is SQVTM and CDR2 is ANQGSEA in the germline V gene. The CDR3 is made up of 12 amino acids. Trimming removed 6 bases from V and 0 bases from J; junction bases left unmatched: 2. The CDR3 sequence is CSVRQGSYEQYF. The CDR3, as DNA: TGCAGCGTGCGACAGGGCTCCTACGAGCAGTACTTC.

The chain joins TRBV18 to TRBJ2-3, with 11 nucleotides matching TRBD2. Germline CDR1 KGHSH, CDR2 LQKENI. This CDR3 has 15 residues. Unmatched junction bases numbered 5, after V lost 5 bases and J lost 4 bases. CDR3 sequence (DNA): TGTGCCAGCTCATTGACTAGCGGGGCTGCAGATACGCAGTATTTT. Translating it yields CASSLTSGAADTQYF.

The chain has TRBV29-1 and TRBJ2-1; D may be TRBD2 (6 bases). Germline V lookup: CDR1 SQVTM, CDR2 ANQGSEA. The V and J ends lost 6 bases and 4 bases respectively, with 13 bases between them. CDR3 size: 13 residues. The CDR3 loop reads CSVAWDFYNEQFF. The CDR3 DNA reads TGCAGCGTCGCATGGGACTTTTACAATGAGCAGTTCTTC.

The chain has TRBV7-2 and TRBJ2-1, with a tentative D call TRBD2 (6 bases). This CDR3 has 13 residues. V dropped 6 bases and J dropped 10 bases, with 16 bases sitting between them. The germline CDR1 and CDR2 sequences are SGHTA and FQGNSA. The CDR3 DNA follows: TGTGCCAGCAGACCGGCGGGGCCTCGGGAGCAGTTCTTC. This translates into CASRPAGPREQFF.

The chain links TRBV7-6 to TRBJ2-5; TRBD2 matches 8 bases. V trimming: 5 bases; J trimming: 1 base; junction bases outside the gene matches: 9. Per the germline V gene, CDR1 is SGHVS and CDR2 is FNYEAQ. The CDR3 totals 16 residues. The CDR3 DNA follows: TGTGCCAGCAGCACCTTAGCGGGGAGGGGCCAAGAGACCCAGTACTTC. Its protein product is CASSTLAGRGQETQYF. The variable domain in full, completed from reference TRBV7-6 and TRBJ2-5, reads GAGVSQSPRYKVTKRGQDVALRCDPISGHVSLYWYRQALGQGPEFLTYFNYEAQQDKSGLPNDRFSAERPEGSISTLTIQRTEQRDSAMYRCASSTLAGRGQETQYFGPGTRLLVL.

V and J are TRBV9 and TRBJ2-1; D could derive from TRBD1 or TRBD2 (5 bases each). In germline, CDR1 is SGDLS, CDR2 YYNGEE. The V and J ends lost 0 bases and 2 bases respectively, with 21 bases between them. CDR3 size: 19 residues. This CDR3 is CASSVGPGSELSPYNEQFF. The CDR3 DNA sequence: TGTGCCAGCAGCGTAGGTCCAGGGAGCGAACTGAGCCCCTACAATGAGCAGTTCTTC.

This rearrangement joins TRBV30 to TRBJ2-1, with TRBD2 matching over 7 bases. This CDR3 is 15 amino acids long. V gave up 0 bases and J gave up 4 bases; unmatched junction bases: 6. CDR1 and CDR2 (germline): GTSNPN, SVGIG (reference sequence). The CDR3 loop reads CAWSVPSGVYNEQFF. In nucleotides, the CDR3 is TGTGCCTGGAGTGTACCCAGCGGGGTATACAATGAGCAGTTCTTC.

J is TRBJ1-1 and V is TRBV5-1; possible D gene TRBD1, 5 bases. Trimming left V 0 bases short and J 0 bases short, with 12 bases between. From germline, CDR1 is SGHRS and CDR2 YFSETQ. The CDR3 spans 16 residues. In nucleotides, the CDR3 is TGCGCCAGCAGCTTGGACCCGGGGCGCTTGAACACTGAAGCTTTCTTT. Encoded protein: CASSLDPGRLNTEAFF.

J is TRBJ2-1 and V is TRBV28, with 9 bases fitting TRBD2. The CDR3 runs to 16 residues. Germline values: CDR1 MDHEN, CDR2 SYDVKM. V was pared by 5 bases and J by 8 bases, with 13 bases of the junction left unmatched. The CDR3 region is CASSPSAGGRWHEQFF. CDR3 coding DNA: TGTGCCAGCAGTCCGTCGGCGGGAGGGAGATGGCATGAGCAGTTCTTC.

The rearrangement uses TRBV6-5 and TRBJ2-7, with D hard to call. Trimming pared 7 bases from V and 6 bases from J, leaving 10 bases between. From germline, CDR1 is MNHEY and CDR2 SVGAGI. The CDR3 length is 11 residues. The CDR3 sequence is CASTTAGEQYF. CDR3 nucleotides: TGTGCCAGCACAACCGCCGGCGAGCAGTACTTC.

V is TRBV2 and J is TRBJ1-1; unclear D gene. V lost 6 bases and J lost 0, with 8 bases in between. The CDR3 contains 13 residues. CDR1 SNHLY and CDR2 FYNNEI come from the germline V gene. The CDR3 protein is CASSPGMNTEAFF. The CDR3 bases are TGTGCCAGCAGCCCAGGTATGAACACTGAAGCTTTCTTT.

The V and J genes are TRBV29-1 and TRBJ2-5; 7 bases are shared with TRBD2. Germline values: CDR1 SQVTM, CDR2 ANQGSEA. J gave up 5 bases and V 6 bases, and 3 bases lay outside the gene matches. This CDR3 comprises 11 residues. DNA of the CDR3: TGCAGCGTCCGGGAGGAGGAGACCCAGTACTTC. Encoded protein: CSVREEETQYF.

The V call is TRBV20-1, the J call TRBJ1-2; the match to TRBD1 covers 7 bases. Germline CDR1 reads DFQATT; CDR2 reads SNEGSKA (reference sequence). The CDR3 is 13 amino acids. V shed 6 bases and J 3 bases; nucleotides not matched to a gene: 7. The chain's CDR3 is CSARQGIDYGYTF. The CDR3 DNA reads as TGCAGTGCCAGACAGGGAATTGACTATGGCTACACCTTC.

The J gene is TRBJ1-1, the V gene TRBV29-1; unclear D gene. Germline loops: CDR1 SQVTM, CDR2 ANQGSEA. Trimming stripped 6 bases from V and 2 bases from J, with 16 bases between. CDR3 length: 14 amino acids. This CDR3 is CSVYNPVPNTEAFF. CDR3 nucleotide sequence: TGCAGCGTCTACAACCCCGTCCCCAACACTGAAGCTTTCTTT.

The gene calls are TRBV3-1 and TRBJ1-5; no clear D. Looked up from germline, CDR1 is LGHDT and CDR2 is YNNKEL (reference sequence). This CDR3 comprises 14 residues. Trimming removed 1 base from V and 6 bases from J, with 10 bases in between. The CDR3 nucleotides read TGTGCCAGCAGCCAAGGCACTGGCCCTCAGCCCCAGCATTTT. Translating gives CASSQGTGPQPQHF.

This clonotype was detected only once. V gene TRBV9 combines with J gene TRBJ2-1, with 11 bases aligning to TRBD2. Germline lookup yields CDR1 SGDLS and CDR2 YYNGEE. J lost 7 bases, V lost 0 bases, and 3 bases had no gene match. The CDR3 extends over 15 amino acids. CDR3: CASSVGLAGGNEQFF. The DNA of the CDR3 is TGTGCCAGCAGCGTAGGCTTAGCGGGAGGGAATGAGCAGTTCTTC. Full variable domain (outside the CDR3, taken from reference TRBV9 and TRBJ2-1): DSGVTQTPKHLITATGQRVTLRCSPRSGDLSVYWYQQSLDQGLQFLIQYYNGEERAKGNILERFSAQQFPDLHSELNLSSLELGDSALYFCASSVGLAGGNEQFFGPGTRLTVL.

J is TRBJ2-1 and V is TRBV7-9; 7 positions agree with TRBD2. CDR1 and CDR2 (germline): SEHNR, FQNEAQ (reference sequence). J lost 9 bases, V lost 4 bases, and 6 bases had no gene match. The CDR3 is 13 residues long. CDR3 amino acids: CASSSLAGTEQFF. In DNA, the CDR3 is TGTGCCAGCAGCTCCTTAGCGGGTACTGAGCAGTTCTTC. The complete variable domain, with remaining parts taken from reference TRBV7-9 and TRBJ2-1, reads DTGVSQNPRHKITKRGQNVTFRCDPISEHNRLYWYRQTLGQGPEFLTYFQNEAQLEKSRLLSDRFSAERPKGSFSTLEIQRTEQGDSAMYLCASSSLAGTEQFFGPGTRLTVL.